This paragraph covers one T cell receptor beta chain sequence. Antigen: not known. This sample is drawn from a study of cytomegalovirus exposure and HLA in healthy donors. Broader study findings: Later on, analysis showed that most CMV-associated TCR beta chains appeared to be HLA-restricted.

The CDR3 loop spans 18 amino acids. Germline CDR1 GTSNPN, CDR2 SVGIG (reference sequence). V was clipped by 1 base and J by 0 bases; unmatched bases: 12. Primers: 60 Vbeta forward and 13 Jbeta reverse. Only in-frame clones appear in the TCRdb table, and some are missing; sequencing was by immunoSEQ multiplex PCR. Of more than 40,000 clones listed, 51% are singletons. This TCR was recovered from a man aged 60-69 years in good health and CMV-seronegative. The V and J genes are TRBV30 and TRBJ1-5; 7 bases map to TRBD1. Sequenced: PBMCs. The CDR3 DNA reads TGTGCCTGGAGTGCGTCCGGGACAGCGGCCTATAGCAATCAGCCCCAGCATTTT. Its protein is CAWSASGTAAYSNQPQHF.